A single TCR beta chain is shown here with its context. The sample belongs to a study of blood T cell repertoires in COVID-19. The V end lost 1 base, the J end lost 1 base, and 10 bases lay between the germline ends. The V gene's germline CDR1 is SGHTA and CDR2 FQGNSA. The CDR3 contains 15 residues. Here immunoSEQ multiplex PCR was the method, and the copy in TCRdb shows in-frame clones only, minus some. The sample has roughly 260,000 clones, around nine tenths seen once. V and J are TRBV7-2 and TRBJ2-5, with D perhaps matching TRBD1 (6 bases). The clonotype was recovered from a woman aged 18-30 years who had recovered from COVID-19. Sequencing input: PBMCs or T cells enriched from blood (not recorded which). CDR3 DNA sequence: TGTGCCAGCAGCTTAGGCCCGGACAGCCAAGAGACCCAGTACTTC. Its translation: CASSLGPDSQETQYF. Looking up the rest from reference TRBV7-2 and TRBJ2-5 gives the full variable domain: GAGVSQSPSNKVTEKGKDVELRCDPISGHTALYWYRQSLGQGLEFLIYFQGNSAPDKSGLPSDRFSAERTGGSVSTLTIQRTQQEDSAVYLCASSLGPDSQETQYFGPGTRLLVL.